The TCR beta chain under discussion was sequenced for a study of shared clonotypes between healthy human individuals. Points from the study as a whole: Depth was large, yet rarefaction showed that sorted-subset sequencing was incomplete.

Generated by immunoSEQ multiplex PCR, the TCRdb table keeps only in-frame clones and is missing some. The table includes more than 400,000 clones, 96% detected once. Germline V gene lookup returns CDR1 MNHNS and CDR2 SASEGT. CDR3 length equals 13 residues. V lost 8 bases, J lost 1 base, and 3 bases stayed unmatched. A remark on this clone: Its antigen remains unknown.

The sequence derives from a woman aged 30 to 39 in good health. The chain is built from TRBV6-1 and TRBJ1-1; 8 nucleotides align to TRBD1. The sample consisted of naive CD4+ T cells sorted from blood. Subset noted: CD45RA+ positively selected. The CDR3 spells CASVGQGNTEAFF. Here the CDR3 DNA reads TGTGCCAGCGTCGGACAGGGGAACACTGAAGCTTTCTTT.